This T cell receptor (beta chain) was sequenced during a study of regulatory T cells in long-lasting Graves disease. Across the study: Over 5 years of antithyroid drugs plus positive TSH receptor antibodies defined persistent Graves' disease. Whole-study results and caveats: Researchers examined only peripheral blood and not thyroid tissue.

This sample's time point: persistent/refractory GD, antithyroid drugs over 5 years with positive TRAb. PBMCs were the source of the RNA used for TCR sequencing. Unmatched junction bases numbered 7, after V lost 3 bases and J lost 3 bases. The CDR3 covers 16 residues. Libraries of TCR beta came from iRepertoire HTBI primers plus Arm-PCR of CDR3 regions. Per the original methods: 60 or so TRBV and 11 to 15 TRBJ segments were identified across samples. One entry per CDR3 protein results from TCRdb running MiXCR on the multiplex PCR reads. The V and J calls were not made by the authors but by TCRdb's processing. The sample gives about 470,000 distinct CDR3 sequences, 20% to 25% of which show up once; more than 6% is in the top ten. This clonotype has a count of ten or more. Its specificity is unknown.

This chain connects TRBV12-3 or TRBV12-4 to TRBJ2-5; 10 bases agree with TRBD2. This receptor was taken from a female donor with Graves disease. The sequenced sample was peripheral blood mononuclear cells (PBMCs), obtained when the disease was refractory, from a patient treated with antithyroid drugs. CDR3 sequence reads: CASSLGTSVEEETQYF. CDR3 bases: TGTGCCAGCAGTTTGGGGACTAGCGTAGAGGAAGAGACCCAGTACTTC.